The 29 T cell receptor beta chains presented below share a single source sample, sequenced in a study of shared clonotypes between healthy human individuals. The method was immunoSEQ multiplex PCR; TCRdb's version includes in-frame clones alone and lacks a portion of them. The sample holds more than 600,000 clones, about 90% seen once. Terminally differentiated effector memory CD45RA+ cells were excluded by CCR7 positive selection of CD45RO-negative cells. Sample: naive CD8+ T cells sorted from blood. These receptors all come from a man between 25 and 39 years old in good health.

This chain uses TRBV5-1 with TRBJ2-7; 9 bases align to TRBD2. The V gene end was trimmed by 0 bases and the J gene end by 3 bases; junction bases not matched to a gene: 4. The CDR3 totals 15 residues. Germline CDR1 reads SGHRS; CDR2 reads YFSETQ. For the CDR3, the DNA is TGCGCCAGCAGCTTGGCGGCTAGCGGGAACTACGAGCAGTACTTC. Translating it yields CASSLAASGNYEQYF.

With respect to this clone: Other nucleotide sequences in the sample specify the same CDR3. This chain uses TRBV29-1 with TRBJ2-3; 9 positions match TRBD2. The CDR3 covers 13 residues. The V and J ends lost 4 bases and 4 bases, in that order; junction bases with no gene match: 3. CDR1 is SQVTM and CDR2 is ANQGSEA in the germline V gene. The DNA for the CDR3 is TGCAGCGTTGGTAGCGGGAGCCCAGATACGCAGTATTTT. Protein sequence: CSVGSGSPDTQYF.

The chain employs TRBV11-3 and TRBJ2-5; TRBD1 aligns across 8 bases. Germline loops: CDR1 SGHNT, CDR2 YENEEA. This CDR3 comprises 13 residues. Trimming at V came to 5 bases and at J to 5 bases, leaving 4 bases not matched to a gene. CDR3 DNA: TGTGCCAGCAGCCGAGACAGGGGTGAGACCCAGTACTTC. This encodes CASSRDRGETQYF. The full variable domain, with the rest looked up from reference TRBV11-3 and TRBJ2-5, is EAGVVQSPRYKIIEKKQPVAFWCNPISGHNTLYWYLQNLGQGPELLIRYENEEAVDDSQLPKDRFSAERLKGVDSTLKIQPAELGDSAVYLCASSRDRGETQYFGPGTRLLVL.

V usage is TRBV27 and J usage is TRBJ2-7; D ambiguous. Germline V gives CDR1 MNHEY, CDR2 SMNVEV (reference sequence). V lost 5 bases and J lost 0, with 11 bases in between. CDR3 length equals 14 residues. The DNA of the CDR3 is TGTGCCAGCAGTCGGGCGGCTCTCTCCTACGAGCAGTACTTC. Protein: CASSRAALSYEQYF.

This clone occurred once. This chain connects TRBV9 to TRBJ2-7; 9 bases match TRBD2. Germline V gives CDR1 SGDLS, CDR2 YYNGEE. V dropped 2 bases and J dropped 3; count of bases not matched to a gene: 3. This CDR3 is 14 amino acids long. The CDR3 DNA reads as TGTGCCAGCAGCGTTAGCGGGAGTGACTACGAGCAGTACTTC. It specifies CASSVSGSDYEQYF.

The V gene is TRBV9, the J gene TRBJ1-1, with D maybe TRBD1 (5 bases). Looked up from germline, CDR1 is SGDLS and CDR2 is YYNGEE. Trimming shortened V by 4 bases and J by 4 bases, and 11 bases separated the two germline ends. The CDR3 runs to 13 residues. The CDR3 is CASSHEGSTEAFF. DNA of the CDR3: TGTGCCAGCAGCCATGAGGGGTCCACTGAAGCTTTCTTT.

This sequence joins TRBV7-6 and TRBJ2-3, with D possibly matching TRBD2 (6 bases). There are 15 residues in the CDR3. The V gene lost 4 bases and the J gene lost 2 bases, with 13 bases spanning the gap. Per germline, CDR1 SGHVS and CDR2 FNYEAQ. CDR3 loop: CASSSRDSYTDTQYF. The CDR3, as DNA: TGTGCCAGCAGCTCCCGGGACTCGTACACAGATACGCAGTATTTT.

This clone has a single count. The chain recombines TRBV7-2 with TRBJ2-1, with 8 bases matching TRBD2. Trimming removed 0 bases from V and 8 bases from J; junction bases left unmatched: 21. Germline CDR1 and CDR2: SGHTA and FQGNSA. CDR3 length equals 20 residues. Here the CDR3 reads CASSLAPHGQPGLGGYEQFF. CDR3 DNA: TGTGCCAGCAGCTTAGCCCCCCACGGACAGCCGGGACTAGGGGGTTATGAGCAGTTCTTC.

V usage is TRBV16 and J usage is TRBJ2-1, with TRBD2 identical over 10 bases. Trimming took 0 bases from V and 7 from J; bases not matched to a gene: 6. The length of the CDR3 is 16 residues. Germline assignment: CDR1 KGHSY and CDR2 FQNENV. The CDR3 coding sequence is TGTGCCAGCAGCCAATCTTCTAGCGGGAGTCAGAATGAGCAGTTCTTC. It encodes CASSQSSSGSQNEQFF.

The chain carries TRBV7-9 and TRBJ1-1, with TRBD1 identical over 7 bases. J was trimmed by 3 bases and V by 6 bases; bases with no gene match: 7. CDR1 and CDR2 from the germline V gene are SEHNR and FQNEAQ (reference sequence). The CDR3 loop spans 14 amino acids. CDR3 residues: CASSHKTGDTEAFF. The CDR3 DNA reads TGTGCCAGCAGTCACAAAACAGGGGACACTGAAGCTTTCTTT.

The V gene is TRBV7-9, the J gene TRBJ1-2; 8 nucleotides align to TRBD1. Germline CDR1 is SEHNR and CDR2 is FQNEAQ (reference sequence). This CDR3 is built from 13 residues. The V and J ends lost 5 bases and 8 bases, in that order; junction bases with no gene match: 7. This CDR3 is CASSPGQGIGYTF. DNA for the CDR3: TGTGCCAGCAGCCCCGGACAGGGTATCGGCTACACCTTC.

This chain uses TRBV6-5 with TRBJ2-7; unclear D gene. V was trimmed by 5 bases and J by 4 bases, leaving 9 bases between them. Germline CDR1 reads MNHEY; CDR2 reads SVGAGI. The CDR3 has 12 residues. The CDR3 loop reads CASSHDNYEQYF. The CDR3 bases are TGTGCCAGCAGTCACGACAATTACGAGCAGTACTTC.

The rearrangement uses TRBV14 and TRBJ2-7; D remains ambiguous. V dropped 0 bases and J dropped 2 bases, with 8 bases sitting between them. The germline V gene has CDR1 SGHDN and CDR2 FVKESK. CDR3 length: 14 amino acids. CDR3 in amino acids: CASSQDLAPYEQYF. CDR3 nucleotide sequence: TGTGCCAGCAGCCAAGATCTTGCTCCCTACGAGCAGTACTTC.

This chain links TRBV9 with TRBJ2-1; maybe TRBD1 (6 bases). Germline V CDR1 and CDR2: SGDLS, YYNGEE. This CDR3 is 13 amino acids long. The V end was cut by 7 bases, the J end by 6 bases, with 14 bases between. The CDR3 DNA reads as TGTGCCAGCTCCCAGGGGTCTAGCAATGAGCAGTTCTTC. Translation: CASSQGSSNEQFF. Full variable domain (remainder filled in from reference TRBV9 and TRBJ2-1): DSGVTQTPKHLITATGQRVTLRCSPRSGDLSVYWYQQSLDQGLQFLIQYYNGEERAKGNILERFSAQQFPDLHSELNLSSLELGDSALYFCASSQGSSNEQFFGPGTRLTVL.

The genes are TRBV18 and TRBJ2-4, with 8 nucleotides matching TRBD1. V gave up 5 bases and J gave up 6 bases; unmatched junction bases: 9. Germline assignment: CDR1 KGHSH and CDR2 LQKENI. CDR3 length: 15 amino acids. The CDR3: CASSDTGGIGNIQYF. Written as DNA, the CDR3 is TGTGCCAGCTCAGACACAGGGGGGATTGGAAACATTCAGTACTTC.

This chain joins TRBV5-4 and TRBJ2-5; D might be TRBD1 (5 bases). Per the germline V gene, CDR1 is SGHNT and CDR2 is YYREEE (reference sequence). Trimming removed 4 bases at V and 3 bases at J, with 13 bases between. The CDR3 loop spans 14 amino acids. The CDR3: CASSNHRWEETQYF. The CDR3 DNA reads TGTGCCAGCAGCAACCACAGGTGGGAAGAGACCCAGTACTTC. Complete variable domain (other parts from reference TRBV5-4 and TRBJ2-5): ETGVTQSPTHLIKTRGQQVTLRCSSQSGHNTVSWYQQALGQGPQFIFQYYREEENGRGNFPPRFSGLQFPNYSSELNVNALELDDSALYLCASSNHRWEETQYFGPGTRLLVL.

The chain has TRBV9 and TRBJ1-3, with D hard to call. CDR1 and CDR2 from the germline V gene are SGDLS and YYNGEE. CDR3 length: 15 residues. V was shortened by 4 bases and J by 0 bases, with 11 bases between the two germline ends. The CDR3 DNA is TGTGCCAGCAGCCCTGGCACGAGCTCTGGAAACACCATATATTTT. It translates to CASSPGTSSGNTIYF.

V usage is TRBV11-2 and J usage is TRBJ2-1; D ambiguous. Trimming pared 1 base from V and 0 bases from J, leaving 10 bases between. Germline CDR1 is SGHAT and CDR2 is FQNNGV. The CDR3 extends over 16 amino acids. The DNA of the CDR3 is TGTGCCAGCAGCTTAGTGCCCGACCTCTCCTACAATGAGCAGTTCTTC. It specifies CASSLVPDLSYNEQFF.

The V gene is TRBV15, the J gene TRBJ1-5; no firm D call. V dropped 4 bases and J dropped 0 bases, with 10 bases sitting between them. The CDR3 has 15 amino acids. CDR1 LNHNV and CDR2 YYDKDF come from the germline V gene (reference sequence). The CDR3 sequence is CATSITRYSNQPQHF. In nucleotides, the CDR3 is TGTGCCACCAGCATTACAAGATATAGCAATCAGCCCCAGCATTTT.

This sequence joins TRBV29-1 and TRBJ2-5, with D possibly matching TRBD1 (6 bases). From germline, CDR1 is SQVTM and CDR2 ANQGSEA. The V and J ends lost 3 bases and 4 bases respectively, with 9 bases between them. The CDR3 contains 12 residues. The CDR3 bases are TGCAGCGTTGAGAAGGGGGTAGAGACCCAGTACTTC. Encoded protein: CSVEKGVETQYF.

The chain links TRBV7-8 to TRBJ1-3, with a tentative D call TRBD1 (6 bases). The V gene lost 6 bases and the J gene lost 0 bases, with 6 bases spanning the gap. The CDR3 loop spans 13 amino acids. Looked up from germline, CDR1 is SGHVS and CDR2 is FQNEAQ. DNA of the CDR3: TGTGCCAGCAGGGACAGCTCTGGAAACACCATATATTTT. Translating it yields CASRDSSGNTIYF.

This rearrangement joins TRBV18 to TRBJ2-1, with TRBD2 identical over 7 bases. Trimming cost V 2 bases and J 9 bases; bases outside gene matches: 7. Germline loops: CDR1 KGHSH, CDR2 LQKENI. The CDR3 has 14 residues. The CDR3 reads CASSPGLRGSEQFF. The CDR3 DNA reads TGTGCCAGCTCACCAGGGTTGCGCGGGAGTGAGCAGTTCTTC.

CDR3 DNA sequence: TGTGCCAGCAGTTCCTTAAGGACAGGGCGAAGTTACAATGAGCAGTTCTTC. Translated: CASSSLRTGRSYNEQFF. The chain has TRBV28 and TRBJ2-1, with 8 bases fitting TRBD1. CDR3 length: 17 residues. The junction had 12 bases not matched to a gene; V was cut back by 4 bases and J by 4 bases. Germline values: CDR1 MDHEN, CDR2 SYDVKM.

The chain recombines TRBV2 with TRBJ2-7; D may be TRBD1 (6 bases). Trimming took 4 bases from V and 3 from J, leaving 10 bases between them. The CDR3 is made up of 13 amino acids. CDR1 is SNHLY and CDR2 is FYNNEI in the germline V gene. CDR3 region: CASSGGPFYEQYF. The CDR3 coding sequence is TGTGCCAGCAGTGGGGGGCCTTTCTACGAGCAGTACTTC.

This chain links TRBV7-9 with TRBJ2-7, with a weak D call TRBD2 (6 bases). CDR1 is SEHNR and CDR2 is FQNEAQ in the germline V gene (reference sequence). Trimming stripped 0 bases from V and 0 bases from J, with 12 bases between. The CDR3 contains 16 residues. The DNA for the CDR3 is TGTGCCAGCAGCTTAGCGCGGGATAGCTCCTCCTACGAGCAGTACTTC. Its translation is CASSLARDSSSYEQYF.

V is TRBV4-1 and J is TRBJ2-1; D not resolved. This CDR3 has 13 amino acids. Germline V gene sequence: CDR1 MGHRA, CDR2 YSYEKL. V gave up 2 bases and J gave up 4 bases, with 6 bases separating them. The CDR3 is CASSQSLYNEQFF. The DNA of the CDR3 is TGCGCCAGCAGCCAAAGCCTGTACAATGAGCAGTTCTTC.

The chain links TRBV18 to TRBJ2-7; 8 bases match TRBD1. Germline CDR1 is KGHSH and CDR2 is LQKENI. The CDR3 extends over 13 amino acids. V was pared by 5 bases and J by 3 bases, with 3 bases of the junction left unmatched. The CDR3 nucleotides read TGTGCCAGCTCAGACGGGACAGGCTACGAGCAGTACTTC. Translating gives CASSDGTGYEQYF.

V gene TRBV11-3 combines with J gene TRBJ2-1, with D possibly TRBD2 on 5 matching bases. V was shortened by 2 bases and J by 7 bases, with 9 bases between the two germline ends. Looked up from germline, CDR1 is SGHNT and CDR2 is YENEEA. The CDR3 totals 13 residues. The CDR3 reads CASSLLATNEQFF. The CDR3, as DNA: TGTGCCAGCAGCTTATTAGCGACGAATGAGCAGTTCTTC.

This chain links TRBV4-1 with TRBJ2-7; 12 nucleotides align to TRBD2. The J segment lost 3 bases and the V segment lost 1 base, leaving 4 bases of the junction unmatched. The germline CDR1 and CDR2 sequences are MGHRA and YSYEKL. CDR3 length: 16 amino acids. The chain's CDR3 is CASSQGGLAGIYEQYF. The CDR3 DNA is TGCGCCAGCAGCCAAGGCGGACTAGCGGGGATCTACGAGCAGTACTTC.